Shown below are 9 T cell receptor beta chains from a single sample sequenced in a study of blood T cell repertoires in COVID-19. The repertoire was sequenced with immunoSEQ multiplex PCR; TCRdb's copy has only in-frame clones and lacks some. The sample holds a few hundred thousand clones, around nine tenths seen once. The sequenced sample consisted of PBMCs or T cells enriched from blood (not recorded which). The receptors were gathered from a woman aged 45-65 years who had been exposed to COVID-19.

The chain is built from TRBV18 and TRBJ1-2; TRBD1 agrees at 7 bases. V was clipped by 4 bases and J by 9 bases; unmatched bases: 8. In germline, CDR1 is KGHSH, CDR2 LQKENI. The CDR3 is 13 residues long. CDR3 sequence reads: CASSLPGQPRYTF. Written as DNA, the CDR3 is TGTGCCAGCTCACTGCCGGGACAGCCTCGCTACACCTTC.

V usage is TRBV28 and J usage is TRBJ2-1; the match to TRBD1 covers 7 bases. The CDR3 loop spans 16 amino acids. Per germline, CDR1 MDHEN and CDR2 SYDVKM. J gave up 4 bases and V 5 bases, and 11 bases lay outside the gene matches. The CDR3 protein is CASSVTGKWVYNEQFF. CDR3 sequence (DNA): TGTGCCAGCAGTGTGACAGGGAAGTGGGTTTACAATGAGCAGTTCTTC.

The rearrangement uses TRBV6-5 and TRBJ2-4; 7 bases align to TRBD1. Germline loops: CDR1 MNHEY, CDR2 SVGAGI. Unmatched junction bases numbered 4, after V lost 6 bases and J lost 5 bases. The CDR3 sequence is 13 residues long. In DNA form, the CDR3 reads TGTGCCAGCAGGAGGGGGCACCAAAACATTCAGTACTTC. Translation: CASRRGHQNIQYF.

The DNA for the CDR3 is TGTGCCAGCAGTGCCCGGGACAGGGGGTTTAGCACAGATACGCAGTATTTT. Its protein product is CASSARDRGFSTDTQYF. The V gene is TRBV6-2 or TRBV6-3, the J gene TRBJ2-3; 11 nucleotides match TRBD1. This CDR3 contains 17 residues. Germline V gives CDR1 MNHEY, CDR2 SVGEGT. V dropped 5 bases and J dropped 0; count of bases not matched to a gene: 7.

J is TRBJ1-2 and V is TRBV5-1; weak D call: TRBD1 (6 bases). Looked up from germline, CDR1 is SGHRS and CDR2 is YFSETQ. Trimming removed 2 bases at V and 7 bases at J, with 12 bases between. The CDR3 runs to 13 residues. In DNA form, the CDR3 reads TGCGCCAGCAGCTTACAGGGATGGCTTGGCTACACCTTC. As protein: CASSLQGWLGYTF.

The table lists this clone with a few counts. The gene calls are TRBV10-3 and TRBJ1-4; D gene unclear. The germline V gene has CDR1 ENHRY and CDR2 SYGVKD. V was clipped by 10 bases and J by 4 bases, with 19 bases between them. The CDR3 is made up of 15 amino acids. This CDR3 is CATRTADGVNEKLFF. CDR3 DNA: TGTGCCACCAGGACGGCGGACGGGGTTAATGAAAAACTGTTTTTT.

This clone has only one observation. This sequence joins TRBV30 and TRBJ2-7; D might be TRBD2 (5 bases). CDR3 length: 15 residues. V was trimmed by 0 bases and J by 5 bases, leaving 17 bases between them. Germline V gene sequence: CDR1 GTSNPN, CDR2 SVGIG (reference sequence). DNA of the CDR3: TGTGCCTGGAGTGTACCGAGGGTTAATCGCCACGAGCAGTACTTC. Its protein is CAWSVPRVNRHEQYF.

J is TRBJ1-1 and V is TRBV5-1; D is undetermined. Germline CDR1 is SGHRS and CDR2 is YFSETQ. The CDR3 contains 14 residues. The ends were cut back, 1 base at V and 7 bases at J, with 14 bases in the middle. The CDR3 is CASSLSGEMVEAFF. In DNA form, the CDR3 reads TGCGCCAGCAGCTTGTCCGGGGAGATGGTTGAAGCTTTCTTT.

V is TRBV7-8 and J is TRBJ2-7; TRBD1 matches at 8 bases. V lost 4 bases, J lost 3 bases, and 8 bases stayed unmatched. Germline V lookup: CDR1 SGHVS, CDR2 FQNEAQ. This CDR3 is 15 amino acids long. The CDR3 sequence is CASSSQGADDYEQYF. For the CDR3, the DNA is TGTGCCAGCAGCTCCCAGGGGGCTGATGACTACGAGCAGTACTTC.